Sequencing of this T cell receptor beta chain was carried out in a study of cytomegalovirus exposure and HLA in healthy donors. General observations from the study: Associated with cytomegalovirus, according to the listing, were approximately 160 TCR beta chains. In vitro confirmation showed three CMV-associated chains to be CMV antigen specific.

The PCR was carried out with 60 Vbeta primers and 13 Jbeta primers. Using immunoSEQ multiplex PCR, the repertoire was profiled, and TCRdb retains in-frame clones only, with some absent. This sample has around 150,000 clones, with around 83% found just once. Points on this clone: Its target is unknown.

The CDR3 sequence is 16 residues long. Germline V gives CDR1 SGHNT, CDR2 YYREEE (reference sequence). With V trimmed by 4 bases and J by 3 bases, 13 bases remained unmatched. Sequenced sample: PBMCs. The source of this sequence is a male donor in good health and CMV-seropositive. The J gene is TRBJ2-7, the V gene TRBV5-4, with TRBD1 matching 7 bases. The CDR3 region is CASSLGTVLNLYEQYF. The CDR3, as DNA: TGTGCCAGCAGCCTTGGGACAGTTCTTAACCTCTACGAGCAGTACTTC.